This T cell receptor beta chain was recorded in a study of Siglec-9 on CD8 T cells in melanoma. Overall study findings and caveats: An effector memory CD8+ T-cell subset seemingly accumulating in melanoma was reportedly marked and regulated by Siglec-9.

The table lists this clone with a count of one. The antigen is undetermined. Sequencing used immunoSEQ multiplex PCR; TCRdb keeps in-frame clones, though not all of them. Of 25,000 to 35,000 clones listed, 80% are singletons. Germline lookup yields CDR1 MNHNS and CDR2 SASEGT. The germline V and J ends were trimmed by 2 bases and 4 bases, with 12 bases remaining between them. CDR3 length: 14 amino acids. This TCR came from a human donor in good health. The specimen sequenced was Siglec-9- CD8+ T cells sorted from blood. The V and J genes are TRBV6-1 and TRBJ2-7; possibly TRBD1 or TRBD2 for D (6 bases each). CDR3 DNA sequence: TGTGCCAGCAGTGAAAGGGGGGACCGGTACGAGCAGTACTTC. Its protein product is CASSERGDRYEQYF.